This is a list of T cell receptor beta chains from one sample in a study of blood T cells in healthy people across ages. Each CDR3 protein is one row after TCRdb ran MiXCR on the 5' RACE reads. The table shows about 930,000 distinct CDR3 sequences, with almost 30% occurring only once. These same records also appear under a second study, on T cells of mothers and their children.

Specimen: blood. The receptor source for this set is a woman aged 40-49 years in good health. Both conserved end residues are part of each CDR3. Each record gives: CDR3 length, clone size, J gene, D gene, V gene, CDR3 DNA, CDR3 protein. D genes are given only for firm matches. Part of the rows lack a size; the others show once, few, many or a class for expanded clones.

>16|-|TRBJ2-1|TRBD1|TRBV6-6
TGTGCCAGCAGTGGAGGAAGTGGACAGGGGGCACGTGAGCAGTTCTTC
CASSGGSGQGAREQFF
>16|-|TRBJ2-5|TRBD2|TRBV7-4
TGTGCCAGCAGCTTAGTTGTAGCGGGGGGACAAGAGACCCAGTACTTC
CASSLVVAGGQETQYF
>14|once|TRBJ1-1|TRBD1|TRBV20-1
TGCAGTGCTAGAGGTTGGCAGGGGGCCACTGAAGCTTTCTTT
CSARGWQGATEAFF
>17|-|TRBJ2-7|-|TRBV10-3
TGTGCCATCAGTGAGTCAACCGGGACACAGAACGTCTACGAGCAGTACTTC
CAISESTGTQNVYEQYF
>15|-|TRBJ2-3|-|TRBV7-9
TGTGCCAGCAGCCATGGGGGTCCCGGCACACATACGCAGTATTTT
CASSHGGPGTHTQYF
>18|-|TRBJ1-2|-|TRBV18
TGTGCCAGCTCACCAACTCCGGGACCGAAGGTCGTACTTTATGGCTACACCTTC
CASSPTPGPKVVLYGYTF
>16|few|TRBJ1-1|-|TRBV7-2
TGTGCCAGCAGCTTAGATGGGACAAGGCCGGAGACTGAAGCTTTCTTT
CASSLDGTRPETEAFF
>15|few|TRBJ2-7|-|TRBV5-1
TGCGCCAGCAGACCAACCCCCGACAGGCACTACGAGCAGTACTTC
CASRPTPDRHYEQYF
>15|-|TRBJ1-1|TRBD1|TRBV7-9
TGTGCCAGCAGCGCGGGACAGCAAATGAACACTGAAGCTTTCTTT
CASSAGQQMNTEAFF
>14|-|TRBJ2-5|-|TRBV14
TGTGCCAGCAGCCAAGATCGTACCCGAGGGACCCAGTACTTC
CASSQDRTRGTQYF
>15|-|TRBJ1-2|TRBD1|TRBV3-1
TGTGCCAGCAACCAAGGGGGCAGGGGGACCAATGGCTACACCTTC
CASNQGGRGTNGYTF
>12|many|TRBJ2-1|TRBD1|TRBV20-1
TGCAGTGCTCAATCGCGACAGGGTGAGCAGTTCTTC
CSAQSRQGEQFF
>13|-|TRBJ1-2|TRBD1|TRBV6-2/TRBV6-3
TGTGCCAGCGGCCAGACAGGGACTGTGGGCTACACCTTC
CASGQTGTVGYTF
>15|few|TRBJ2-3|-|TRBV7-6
TGTGCCAGCAGCTTAGGACTAGAAGCTACAGATACGCAGTATTTT
CASSLGLEATDTQYF
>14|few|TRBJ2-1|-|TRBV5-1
TGCGCCAGCAGCTTGGGACGGACCTACAATGAGCAGTTCTTC
CASSLGRTYNEQFF
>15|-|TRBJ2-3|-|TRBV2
TGTGCCAGCAGTGAGTGGGAGGACAGCACAGATACGCAGTATTTT
CASSEWEDSTDTQYF
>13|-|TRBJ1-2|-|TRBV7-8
TGCGCCAGCGGGGAGGGCCCGCTTTGTGGCTACACCTTC
CASGEGPLCGYTF
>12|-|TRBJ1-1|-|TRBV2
TGTGTCAGCAGTGAGGCGAACACTGGAGCTTTCTTT
CVSSEANTGAFF
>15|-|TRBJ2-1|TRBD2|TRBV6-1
TGTGCCAGCAGGAGTGGGACTAACTCCTACAATGAGCAGGTCTTC
CASRSGTNSYNEQVF
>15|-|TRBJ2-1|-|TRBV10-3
TGTGCCATCCGCCGGGATTCGGGACGTGCGAATGAGCAGTTCTTC
CAIRRDSGRANEQFF